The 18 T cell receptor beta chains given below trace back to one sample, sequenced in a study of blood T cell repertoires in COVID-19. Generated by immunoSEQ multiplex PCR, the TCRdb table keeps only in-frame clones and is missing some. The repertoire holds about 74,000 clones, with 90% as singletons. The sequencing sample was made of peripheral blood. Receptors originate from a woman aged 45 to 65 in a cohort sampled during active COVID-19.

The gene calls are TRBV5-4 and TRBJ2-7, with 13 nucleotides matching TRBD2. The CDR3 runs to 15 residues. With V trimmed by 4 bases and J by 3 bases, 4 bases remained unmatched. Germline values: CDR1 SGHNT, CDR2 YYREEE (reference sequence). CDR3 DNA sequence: TGTGCCAGCAGCACCGGGACTAGCGGGATCTACGAGCAGTACTTC. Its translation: CASSTGTSGIYEQYF.

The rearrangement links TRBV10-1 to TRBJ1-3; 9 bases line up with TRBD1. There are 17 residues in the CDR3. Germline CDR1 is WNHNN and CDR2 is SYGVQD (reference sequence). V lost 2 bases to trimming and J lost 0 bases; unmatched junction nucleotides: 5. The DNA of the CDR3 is TGCGCCAGCAGTGAGCCGGGACAGGGCGTCTCTGGAAACACCATATATTTT. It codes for CASSEPGQGVSGNTIYF.

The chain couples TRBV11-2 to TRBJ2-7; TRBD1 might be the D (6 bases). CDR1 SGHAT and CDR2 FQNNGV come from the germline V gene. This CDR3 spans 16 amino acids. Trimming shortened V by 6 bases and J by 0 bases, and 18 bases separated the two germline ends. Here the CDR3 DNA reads TGTGCCAGCAGGTTACCGGGACACTTGAGCTCCTACGAGCAGTACTTC. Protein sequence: CASRLPGHLSSYEQYF.

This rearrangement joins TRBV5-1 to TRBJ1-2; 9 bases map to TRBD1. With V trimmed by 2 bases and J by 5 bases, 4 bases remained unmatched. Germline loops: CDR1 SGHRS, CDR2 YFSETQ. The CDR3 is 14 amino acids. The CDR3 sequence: CASSLDRGEYGYTF. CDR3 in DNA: TGCGCCAGCAGCTTAGACAGGGGGGAGTATGGCTACACCTTC.

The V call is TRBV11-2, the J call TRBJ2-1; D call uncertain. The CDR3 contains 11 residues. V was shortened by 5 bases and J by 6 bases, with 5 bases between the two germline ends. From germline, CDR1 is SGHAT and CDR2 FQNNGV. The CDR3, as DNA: TGTGCCAGCAGCACAGCCAATGAGCAGTTCTTC. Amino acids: CASSTANEQFF.

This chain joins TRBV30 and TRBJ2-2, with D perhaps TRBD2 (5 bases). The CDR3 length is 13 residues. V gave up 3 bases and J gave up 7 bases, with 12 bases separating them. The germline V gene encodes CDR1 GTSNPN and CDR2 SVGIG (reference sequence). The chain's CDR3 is CAWRRGWVGELFF. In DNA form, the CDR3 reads TGTGCCTGGAGGCGAGGGTGGGTCGGGGAGCTGTTTTTT.

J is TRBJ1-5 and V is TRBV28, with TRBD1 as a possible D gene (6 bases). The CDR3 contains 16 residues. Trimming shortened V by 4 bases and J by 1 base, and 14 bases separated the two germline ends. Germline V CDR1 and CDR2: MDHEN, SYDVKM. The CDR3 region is CASSSWGRESNQPQHF. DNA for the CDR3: TGTGCCAGCAGTTCATGGGGGCGAGAGAGCAATCAGCCCCAGCATTTT.

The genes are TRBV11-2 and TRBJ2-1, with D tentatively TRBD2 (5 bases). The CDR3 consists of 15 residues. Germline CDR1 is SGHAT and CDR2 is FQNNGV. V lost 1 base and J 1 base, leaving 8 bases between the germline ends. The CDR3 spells CASSLGTGSYNEQFF. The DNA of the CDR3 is TGTGCCAGCAGCTTAGGAACGGGGTCCTACAATGAGCAGTTCTTC. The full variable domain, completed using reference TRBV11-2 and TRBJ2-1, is EAGVAQSPRYKIIEKRQSVAFWCNPISGHATLYWYQQILGQGPKLLIQFQNNGVVDDSQLPKDRFSAERLKGVDSTLKIQPAKLEDSAVYLCASSLGTGSYNEQFFGPGTRLTVL.

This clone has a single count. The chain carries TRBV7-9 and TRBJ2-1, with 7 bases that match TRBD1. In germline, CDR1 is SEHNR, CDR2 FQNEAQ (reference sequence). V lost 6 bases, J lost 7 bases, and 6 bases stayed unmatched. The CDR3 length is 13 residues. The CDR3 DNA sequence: TGTGCCAGCAGTCCTAGGGGGCGGAATGAGCAGTTCTTC. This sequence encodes CASSPRGRNEQFF.

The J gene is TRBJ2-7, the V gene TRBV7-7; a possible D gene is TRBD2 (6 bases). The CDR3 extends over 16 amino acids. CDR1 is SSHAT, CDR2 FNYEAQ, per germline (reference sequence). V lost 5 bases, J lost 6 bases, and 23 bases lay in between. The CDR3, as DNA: TGTGCCAGCAGCCCGGAGGGAAGCGGTCGATGGGGCGAGCAGTACTTC. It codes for CASSPEGSGRWGEQYF.

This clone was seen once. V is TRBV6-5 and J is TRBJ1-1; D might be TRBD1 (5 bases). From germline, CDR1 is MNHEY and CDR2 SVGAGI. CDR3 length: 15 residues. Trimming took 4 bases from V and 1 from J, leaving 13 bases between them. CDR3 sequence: CASSLGGYRNTEAFF. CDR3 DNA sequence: TGTGCCAGCAGTTTGGGGGGTTACCGGAACACTGAAGCTTTCTTT.

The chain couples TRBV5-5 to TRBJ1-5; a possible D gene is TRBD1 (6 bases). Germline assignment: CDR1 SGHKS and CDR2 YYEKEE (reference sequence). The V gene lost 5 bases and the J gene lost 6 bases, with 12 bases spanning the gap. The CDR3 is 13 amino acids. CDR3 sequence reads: CASSLQGLQPQHF. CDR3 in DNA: TGTGCCAGCAGTTTACAGGGTCTTCAGCCCCAGCATTTT.

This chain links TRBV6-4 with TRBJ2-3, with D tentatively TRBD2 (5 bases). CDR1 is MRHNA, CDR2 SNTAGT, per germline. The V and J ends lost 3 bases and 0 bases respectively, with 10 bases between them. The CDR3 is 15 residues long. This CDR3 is CASSEEAESTDTQYF. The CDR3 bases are TGTGCCAGCAGTGAGGAAGCGGAGAGCACAGATACGCAGTATTTT.

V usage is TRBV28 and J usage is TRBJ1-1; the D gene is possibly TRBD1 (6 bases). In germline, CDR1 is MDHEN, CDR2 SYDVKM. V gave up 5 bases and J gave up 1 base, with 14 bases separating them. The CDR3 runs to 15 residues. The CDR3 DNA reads TGTGCCAGCAGTAGGGTGGTCAGGGGGAACACTGAAGCTTTCTTT. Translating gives CASSRVVRGNTEAFF.

The CDR3, as DNA: TGTGCCAGCAGTTTAGGGAGGCAGGGCCAGCCCCAGCATTTT. This gives the protein CASSLGRQGQPQHF. The rearrangement joins TRBV27 to TRBJ1-5, with D possibly being TRBD1 (5 bases). V lost 2 bases and J 7 bases, leaving 12 bases between the germline ends. The CDR3 is made up of 14 amino acids. Germline V gene lookup returns CDR1 MNHEY and CDR2 SMNVEV (reference sequence).

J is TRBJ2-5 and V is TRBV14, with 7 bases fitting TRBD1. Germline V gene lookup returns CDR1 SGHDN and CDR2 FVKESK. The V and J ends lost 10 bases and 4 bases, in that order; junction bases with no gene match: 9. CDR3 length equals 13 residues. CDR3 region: CATNRGRRETQYF. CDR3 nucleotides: TGTGCCACCAACAGGGGACGTAGAGAGACCCAGTACTTC.

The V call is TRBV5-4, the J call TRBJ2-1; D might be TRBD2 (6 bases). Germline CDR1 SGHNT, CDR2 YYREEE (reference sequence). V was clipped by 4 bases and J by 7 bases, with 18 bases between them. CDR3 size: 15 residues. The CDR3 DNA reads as TGTGCCAGCAGCGTGCCGGGACTGTCCAGTAATGAGCAGTTCTTC. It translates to CASSVPGLSSNEQFF.

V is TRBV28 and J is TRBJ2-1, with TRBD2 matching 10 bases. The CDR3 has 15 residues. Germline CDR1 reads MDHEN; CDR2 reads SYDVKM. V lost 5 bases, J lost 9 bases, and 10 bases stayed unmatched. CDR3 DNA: TGTGCCAGCAGTCCCGACGGACTAGCGGACAGTGAGCAGTTCTTC. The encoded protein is CASSPDGLADSEQFF.